This passage covers 11 T cell receptor beta chains from one sample sequenced in a study of cytomegalovirus exposure and HLA in healthy donors (dated by TCRdb to about 2017). The protocol used for the library was the immunoSEQ multiplex PCR assay. A mixture of 60 forward primers for TCR Vbeta segments and 13 reverse primers for TCR Jbeta segments was used in the multiplex PCR. TCRdb obtained this table from immuneACCESS and retained in-frame rearrangements with V and J assigned. These tables miss some clones; where compared with another copy, unresolved V genes account for less than half of the shortfall, and the remainder is unexplained. This sample has approximately 160,000 clones in its table, and roughly 80% of those were observed once. Around 4.1% of the sample belongs to the ten largest clones. The sample was PBMCs. These receptors were collected from a man over 45 in good health and CMV-seropositive.

The chain employs TRBV28 and TRBJ2-5; 7 bases are a match to TRBD1. Germline loops: CDR1 MDHEN, CDR2 SYDVKM. The V segment lost 9 bases and the J segment 2 bases; nucleotides outside the gene matches: 15. CDR3 length: 16 residues. The CDR3 region has the DNA TGTGCCAGTTCTCTCGGACAGGCGACCAGACAAGAGACCCAGTACTTC. It is translated as CASSLGQATRQETQYF.

The rearrangement uses TRBV27 and TRBJ2-3, with 7 bases aligning to TRBD2. This CDR3 is 15 amino acids long. Per the germline V gene, CDR1 is MNHEY and CDR2 is SMNVEV (reference sequence). The V segment lost 2 bases and the J segment 4 bases; nucleotides outside the gene matches: 6. The CDR3: CASSLAGERADTQYF. The CDR3 nucleotides read TGTGCCAGCAGTTTAGCGGGGGAGCGGGCAGATACGCAGTATTTT.

The CDR3: CASSLTPGQGNSGANVLTF. The CDR3 bases are TGTGCCAGCAGCCTTACACCGGGACAGGGCAATTCTGGGGCCAACGTCCTGACTTTC. The V gene is TRBV7-9, the J gene TRBJ2-6; 9 bases agree with TRBD1. Germline values: CDR1 SEHNR, CDR2 FQNEAQ (reference sequence). The ends lost 5 bases at V and 1 base at J; junction bases unmatched: 12. The CDR3 is 19 residues long.

This clone came up once. The V call is TRBV30, the J call TRBJ1-1; D possibly corresponds to TRBD1 (6 bases). The CDR3 is 12 residues long. The V and J ends lost 3 bases and 11 bases respectively, with 16 bases between them. Germline CDR1 and CDR2: GTSNPN and SVGIG (reference sequence). CDR3 loop: CAWRQWGREAFF. As DNA, the CDR3 is TGTGCCTGGAGGCAGTGGGGGCGTGAGGCTTTCTTT.

The chain is built from TRBV6-1 and TRBJ2-3, with D unresolved. The CDR3 spans 13 residues. Germline CDR1 reads MNHNS; CDR2 reads SASEGT. The DNA of the CDR3 is TGTGCTGGCGCGGATGGAGTTGCCCAATCGCAGTATTTT. Translation gives CAGADGVAQSQYF.

The CDR3 nucleotides are TGCGCCAGCAGCCAAGATTTAACAGGAGACAATAATGAAAAACTGTTTTTT. The encoded protein is CASSQDLTGDNNEKLFF. The chain recombines TRBV4-3 with TRBJ1-4, with D possibly being TRBD1 (5 bases). This CDR3 spans 17 amino acids. Per the germline V gene, CDR1 is LGHNA and CDR2 is YSLEER. Trimming shortened V by 0 bases and J by 4 bases, and 15 bases separated the two germline ends.

This clone was observed a few times. CDR3 loop: CSVDLGGSNYGYTF. The CDR3 nucleotides are TGCAGCGTTGATTTAGGGGGCTCTAACTATGGCTACACCTTC. The rearrangement links TRBV29-1 to TRBJ1-2; 7 nucleotides agree with TRBD1. Per germline, CDR1 SQVTM and CDR2 ANQGSEA. The CDR3 extends over 14 amino acids. The junction had 4 bases not matched to a gene; V was cut back by 3 bases and J by 0 bases.

The V call is TRBV28, the J call TRBJ1-2, with TRBD1 identical over 11 bases. CDR1 MDHEN and CDR2 SYDVKM come from the germline V gene. J was trimmed by 4 bases and V by 10 bases; bases with no gene match: 5. The CDR3 totals 13 residues. The CDR3 protein is CANTGQGGYGYTF. The CDR3 DNA sequence: TGTGCCAACACGGGACAGGGGGGCTATGGCTACACCTTC.

CDR3 region: CASSAQQGSYEQYF. The CDR3 region has the DNA TGTGCCAGCAGCGCGCAACAGGGCTCCTACGAGCAGTACTTC. V usage is TRBV7-6 and J usage is TRBJ2-7, with D maybe TRBD1 (6 bases). The CDR3 has 14 amino acids. The germline gives CDR1 SGHVS, CDR2 FNYEAQ. Trimming left V 5 bases short and J 0 bases short, with 11 bases between.

This rearrangement joins TRBV5-1 to TRBJ2-1; 7 bases match TRBD1. Germline V gene data show CDR1 as SGHRS and CDR2 as YFSETQ. The CDR3 loop spans 16 amino acids. J lost 0 bases, V lost 4 bases, and 7 bases had no gene match. CDR3 bases: TGCGCCAGCAGCGGTCAACAGGGGAGCTCCTACAATGAGCAGTTCTTC. It encodes CASSGQQGSSYNEQFF. Filled out from reference TRBV5-1 and TRBJ2-1, the complete variable domain reads KAGVTQTPRYLIKTRGQQVTLSCSPISGHRSVSWYQQTPGQGLQFLFEYFSETQRNKGNFPGRFSGRQFSNSRSEMNVSTLELGDSALYLCASSGQQGSSYNEQFFGPGTRLTVL.

This clone was picked up one time. This chain joins TRBV6-1 and TRBJ1-5, with D possibly matching TRBD1 (5 bases). Per the germline V gene, CDR1 is MNHNS and CDR2 is SASEGT. The germline V and J ends were trimmed by 3 bases and 2 bases, with 17 bases remaining between them. The CDR3 loop spans 17 amino acids. The DNA of the CDR3 is TGTGCCAGCAGTGATTTTGGCAGGGTGTCGGGCAATCAGCCCCAGCATTTT. As protein: CASSDFGRVSGNQPQHF.